Presented here are 19 T cell receptor beta chains from one specimen sequenced in a study of blood T cell repertoires in COVID-19. Sequencing used immunoSEQ multiplex PCR; TCRdb keeps in-frame clones, though not all of them. Of about 180,000 clones listed, roughly 80% are singletons. The sequencing sample was made of peripheral blood. Receptors were obtained from a woman between 65 and 79 years old with COVID-19, enrolled during active disease.

DNA of the CDR3: TGTGCCAGCAGCCCGACAGGGACGGGTCAGCCCCAGCATTTT. It yields the protein CASSPTGTGQPQHF. The chain carries TRBV2 and TRBJ1-5; 7 nucleotides agree with TRBD1. This CDR3 spans 14 amino acids. In germline, CDR1 is SNHLY, CDR2 FYNNEI. With V trimmed by 6 bases and J by 6 bases, 8 bases remained unmatched. The full variable domain, in which reference TRBV2 and TRBJ1-5 provide the parts outside the CDR3, is EPEVTQTPSHQVTQMGQEVILRCVPISNHLYFYWYRQILGQKVEFLVSFYNNEISEKSEIFDDQFSVERPDGSNFTLKIRSTKLEDSAMYFCASSPTGTGQPQHFGDGTRLSIL.

V usage is TRBV6-6 and J usage is TRBJ1-5; D is perhaps TRBD1 (5 bases). CDR1 is MNHNY, CDR2 SVGAGI, per germline (reference sequence). V was cut by 5 bases and J by 5 bases, with 16 bases left in between. The CDR3 length is 15 residues. This CDR3 is CASSGRGRGDQPQHF. The DNA of the CDR3 is TGTGCCAGCAGTGGGAGGGGCCGTGGGGATCAGCCCCAGCATTTT.

The chain links TRBV5-1 to TRBJ1-1; 8 bases match TRBD1. The CDR3 consists of 14 residues. Germline CDR1 is SGHRS and CDR2 is YFSETQ. J gave up 7 bases and V 3 bases, and 8 bases lay outside the gene matches. CDR3 DNA sequence: TGCGCCAGCAGCTCGGGGACAGGAGTGATTGAAGCTTTCTTT. This sequence encodes CASSSGTGVIEAFF. Supplemented by reference TRBV5-1 and TRBJ1-1, the full variable domain reads KAGVTQTPRYLIKTRGQQVTLSCSPISGHRSVSWYQQTPGQGLQFLFEYFSETQRNKGNFPGRFSGRQFSNSRSEMNVSTLELGDSALYLCASSSGTGVIEAFFGQGTRLTVV.

The J gene is TRBJ1-1, the V gene TRBV27; 9 bases match TRBD1. Germline CDR1 is MNHEY and CDR2 is SMNVEV (reference sequence). The junction had 8 bases not matched to a gene; V was cut back by 4 bases and J by 5 bases. CDR3 size: 15 residues. The CDR3 DNA reads as TGTGCCAGCAGTTCATTGACAGGGGGGAGAACTGAAGCTTTCTTT. Residues: CASSSLTGGRTEAFF.

Only one count was recorded for this clone. The rearrangement links TRBV19 to TRBJ2-4; D gene ambiguous. CDR3 length equals 14 residues. Germline V gives CDR1 LNHDA, CDR2 SQIVND (reference sequence). The germline V and J ends were trimmed by 3 bases and 0 bases, with 6 bases remaining between them. Written as DNA, the CDR3 is TGTGCCAGTAGTATCGAGTTAGCCAAAAACATTCAGTACTTC. Its protein is CASSIELAKNIQYF.

The gene calls are TRBV6-6 and TRBJ2-2; D perhaps matches TRBD1 (6 bases). The CDR3 has 13 residues. Trimming took 6 bases from V and 4 from J, leaving 9 bases between them. Per the germline V gene, CDR1 is MNHNY and CDR2 is SVGAGI (reference sequence). The CDR3 sequence is CASSQGRTGELFF. The CDR3 DNA reads TGTGCCAGCAGCCAGGGGCGCACCGGGGAGCTGTTTTTT.

The CDR3 sequence is CASRRGRGNEKLFF. DNA for the CDR3: TGTGCCAGCAGACGAGGCAGGGGAAATGAAAAACTGTTTTTT. This chain joins TRBV6-1 and TRBJ1-4; tentatively, D is TRBD1 (6 bases). The CDR3 runs to 14 residues. The germline V gene encodes CDR1 MNHNS and CDR2 SASEGT. V was clipped by 6 bases and J by 5 bases, with 13 bases between them.

The rearrangement links TRBV5-1 to TRBJ2-2; TRBD1 aligns across 7 bases. Trimming took 7 bases from V and 6 from J; bases not matched to a gene: 9. CDR1 is SGHRS, CDR2 YFSETQ, per germline. CDR3 length equals 14 residues. CDR3 in DNA: TGCGCCAGCTCGCTACAGGACAGGTCCGGGGAGCTGTTTTTT. Its translation: CASSLQDRSGELFF.

CDR3 loop: CASSFRGTSRDNEQFF. CDR3 nucleotides: TGTGCCAGCAGCTTCAGAGGAACTAGCCGGGACAATGAGCAGTTCTTC. This sequence joins TRBV21-1 and TRBJ2-1; the D segment call TRBD2 is taken from the table without a DNA check. TRBV21-1 is labeled a pseudogene. The CDR3 runs 16 residues.

The V gene is TRBV5-1, the J gene TRBJ2-6, with D tentatively TRBD1 (6 bases). Per germline, CDR1 SGHRS and CDR2 YFSETQ. CDR3 length: 19 residues. The V end lost 2 bases, the J end lost 0 bases, and 18 bases lay between the germline ends. Here the CDR3 reads CASSLLARGVASGANVLTF. The DNA of the CDR3 is TGCGCCAGCAGCTTATTGGCCAGGGGAGTAGCCTCTGGGGCCAACGTCCTGACTTTC.

The gene calls are TRBV27 and TRBJ2-7; 9 bases agree with TRBD1. The CDR3 is 14 residues long. CDR1 and CDR2 (germline): MNHEY, SMNVEV (reference sequence). V lost 4 bases, J lost 2 bases, and 3 bases stayed unmatched. CDR3 nucleotide sequence: TGTGCCAGCAGTTACCGACAGGGGGCCTACGAGCAGTACTTC. Protein: CASSYRQGAYEQYF.

V and J are TRBV5-6 and TRBJ1-2, with 11 bases that match TRBD1. Germline V lookup: CDR1 SGHDT, CDR2 YYEEEE. Losses at the gene ends were 3 bases for V and 2 bases for J; bases not matched to a gene: 3. The CDR3 runs to 15 residues. The CDR3 DNA follows: TGTGCCAGCAGCTCCCGGACAGGGGGCAACTATGGCTACACCTTC. Protein product: CASSSRTGGNYGYTF.

V gene TRBV5-4 combines with J gene TRBJ1-2; 8 nucleotides match TRBD1. CDR1 and CDR2 from the germline V gene are SGHNT and YYREEE (reference sequence). J was trimmed by 8 bases and V by 0 bases; bases with no gene match: 6. The CDR3 totals 14 residues. CDR3 in amino acids: CASSLDRGVEGYTF. In nucleotides, the CDR3 is TGTGCCAGCAGCTTGGACAGGGGGGTCGAGGGCTACACCTTC.

The chain carries TRBV19 and TRBJ1-4; possible D gene TRBD1, 6 bases. This CDR3 has 16 residues. Trimming stripped 4 bases from V and 6 bases from J, with 18 bases between. Germline CDR1 is LNHDA and CDR2 is SQIVND (reference sequence). CDR3 in DNA: TGTGCCAGTAGTACCGGCGGGGGGGGCTGGCATGAAAAACTGTTTTTT. Translating it yields CASSTGGGGWHEKLFF.

J is TRBJ1-1 and V is TRBV7-2; D is undetermined. The CDR3 has 13 residues. V lost 5 bases and J 1 base, leaving 8 bases between the germline ends. Germline V gene lookup returns CDR1 SGHTA and CDR2 FQGNSA. CDR3 region: CASSPERNTEAFF. In nucleotides, the CDR3 is TGTGCCAGCAGCCCCGAGAGGAACACTGAAGCTTTCTTT.

The gene calls are TRBV7-9 and TRBJ1-2, with 11 bases identical to TRBD1. The CDR3 spans 15 residues. The V and J ends lost 5 bases and 4 bases, in that order; junction bases with no gene match: 6. The germline V gene has CDR1 SEHNR and CDR2 FQNEAQ (reference sequence). This CDR3 is CASSLLGQGVYGYTF. The CDR3, as DNA: TGTGCCAGCAGCCTACTGGGACAGGGGGTCTATGGCTACACCTTC.

The chain has TRBV6-2 or TRBV6-3 and TRBJ2-7, with 12 bases that match TRBD1. The J segment lost 5 bases and the V segment lost 6 bases, leaving 8 bases of the junction unmatched. This CDR3 spans 15 amino acids. CDR1 and CDR2 from the germline V gene are MNHEY and SVGEGT. The CDR3 protein is CASSPPGQGANEQYF. The CDR3 bases are TGTGCCAGCAGCCCGCCGGGACAGGGGGCGAACGAGCAGTACTTC.

For the CDR3, the DNA is TGTGCCAGCAGCGTAGGGGGACAGGGCGGAGCAGAGACCCAGTACTTC. This encodes CASSVGGQGGAETQYF. This rearrangement joins TRBV9 to TRBJ2-5; 9 bases agree with TRBD1. CDR1 and CDR2 (germline): SGDLS, YYNGEE. This CDR3 comprises 16 residues. The trim removed 0 bases at V and 4 bases at J, leaving 7 bases unmatched.

The V and J genes are TRBV11-2 and TRBJ1-3; D not resolved. The CDR3 spans 14 residues. CDR1 is SGHAT, CDR2 FQNNGV, per germline. Trimming shortened V by 2 bases and J by 0 bases, and 5 bases separated the two germline ends. The CDR3 coding sequence is TGTGCCAGCAGCTTAATCTCCTCTGGAAACACCATATATTTT. Amino acid sequence: CASSLISSGNTIYF.